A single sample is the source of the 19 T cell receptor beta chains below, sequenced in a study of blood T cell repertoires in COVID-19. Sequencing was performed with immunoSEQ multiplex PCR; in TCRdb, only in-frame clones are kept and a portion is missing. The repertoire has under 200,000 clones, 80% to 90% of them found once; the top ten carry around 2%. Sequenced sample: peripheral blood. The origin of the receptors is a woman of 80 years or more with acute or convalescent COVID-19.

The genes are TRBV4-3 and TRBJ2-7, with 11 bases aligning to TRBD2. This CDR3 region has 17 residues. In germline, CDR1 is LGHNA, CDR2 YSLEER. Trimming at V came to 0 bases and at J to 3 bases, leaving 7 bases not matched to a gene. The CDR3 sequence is CASSQDKRLAGNYEQYF. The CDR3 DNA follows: TGCGCCAGCAGCCAAGATAAGCGACTAGCGGGAAACTACGAGCAGTACTTC.

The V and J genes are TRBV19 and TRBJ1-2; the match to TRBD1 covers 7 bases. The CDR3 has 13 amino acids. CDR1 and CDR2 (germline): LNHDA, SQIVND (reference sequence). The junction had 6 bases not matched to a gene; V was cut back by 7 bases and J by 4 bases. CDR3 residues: CASTRDRVYGYTF. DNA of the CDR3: TGTGCCAGTACCAGAGACAGGGTCTATGGCTACACCTTC.

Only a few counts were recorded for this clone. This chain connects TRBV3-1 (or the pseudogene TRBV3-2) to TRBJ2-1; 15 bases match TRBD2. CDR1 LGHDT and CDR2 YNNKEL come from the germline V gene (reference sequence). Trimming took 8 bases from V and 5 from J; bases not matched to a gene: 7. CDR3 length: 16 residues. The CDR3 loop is CASGRTSGGANNEQFF. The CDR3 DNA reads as TGTGCCAGCGGGAGGACTAGCGGGGGGGCGAACAATGAGCAGTTCTTC.

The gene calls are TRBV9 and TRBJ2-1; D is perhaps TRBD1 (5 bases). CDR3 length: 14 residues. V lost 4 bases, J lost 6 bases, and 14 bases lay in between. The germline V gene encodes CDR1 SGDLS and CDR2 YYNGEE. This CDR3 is CASSPMTQGNEQFF. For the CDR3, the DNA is TGTGCCAGCAGCCCCATGACGCAGGGCAATGAGCAGTTCTTC.

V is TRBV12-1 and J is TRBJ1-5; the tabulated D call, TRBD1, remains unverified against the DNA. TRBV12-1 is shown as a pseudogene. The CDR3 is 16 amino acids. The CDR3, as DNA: TGTGCCAGCAGCTCCGGACAGGGAGAAAAGGTCCAGCCCCAGCATTTT. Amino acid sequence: CASSSGQGEKVQPQHF.

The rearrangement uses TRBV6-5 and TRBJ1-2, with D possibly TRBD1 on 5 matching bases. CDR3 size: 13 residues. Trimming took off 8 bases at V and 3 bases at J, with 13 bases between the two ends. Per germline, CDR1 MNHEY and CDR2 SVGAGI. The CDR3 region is CASRGGSHYGYTF. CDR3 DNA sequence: TGTGCCAGCCGGGGGGGATCTCACTATGGCTACACCTTC.

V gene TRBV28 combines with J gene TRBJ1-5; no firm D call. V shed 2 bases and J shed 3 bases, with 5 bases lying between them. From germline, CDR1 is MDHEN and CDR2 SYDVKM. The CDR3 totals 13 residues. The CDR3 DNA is TGTGCCAGCAGTTTAGCGTTCAATCAGCCCCAGCATTTT. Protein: CASSLAFNQPQHF.

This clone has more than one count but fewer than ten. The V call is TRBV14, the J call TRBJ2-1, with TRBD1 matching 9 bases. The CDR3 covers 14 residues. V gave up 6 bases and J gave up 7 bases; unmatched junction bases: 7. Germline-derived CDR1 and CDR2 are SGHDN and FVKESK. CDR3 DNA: TGTGCCAGCAGAACTACGGGACAGGGAAATGAGCAGTTCTTC. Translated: CASRTTGQGNEQFF.

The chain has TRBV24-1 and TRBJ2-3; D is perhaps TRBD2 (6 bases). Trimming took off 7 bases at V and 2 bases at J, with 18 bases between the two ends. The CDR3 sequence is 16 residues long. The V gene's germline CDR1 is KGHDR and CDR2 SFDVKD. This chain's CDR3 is CATRPQWDFITDTQYF. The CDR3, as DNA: TGTGCCACCAGACCTCAGTGGGACTTTATCACAGATACGCAGTATTTT.

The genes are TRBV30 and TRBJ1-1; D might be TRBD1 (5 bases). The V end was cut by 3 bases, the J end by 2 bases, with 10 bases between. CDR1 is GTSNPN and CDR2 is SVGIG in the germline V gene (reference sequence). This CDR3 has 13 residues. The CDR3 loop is CAWRRQLNTEAFF. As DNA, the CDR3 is TGTGCCTGGAGACGACAGCTAAACACTGAAGCTTTCTTT.

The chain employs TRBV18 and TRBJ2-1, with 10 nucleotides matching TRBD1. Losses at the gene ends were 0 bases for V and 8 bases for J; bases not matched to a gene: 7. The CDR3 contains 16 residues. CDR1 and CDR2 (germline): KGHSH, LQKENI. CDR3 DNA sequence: TGTGCCAGCTCACCACCGCGGACAGGGGGTAGCGATGAGCAGTTCTTC. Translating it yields CASSPPRTGGSDEQFF.

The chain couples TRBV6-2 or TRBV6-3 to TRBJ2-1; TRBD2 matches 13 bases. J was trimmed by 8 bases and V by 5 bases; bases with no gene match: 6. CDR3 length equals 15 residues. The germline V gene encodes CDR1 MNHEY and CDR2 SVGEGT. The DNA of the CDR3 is TGTGCCAGCAGTGGACTAGCGGGAGTTTCCGATGAGCAGTTCTTC. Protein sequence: CASSGLAGVSDEQFF.

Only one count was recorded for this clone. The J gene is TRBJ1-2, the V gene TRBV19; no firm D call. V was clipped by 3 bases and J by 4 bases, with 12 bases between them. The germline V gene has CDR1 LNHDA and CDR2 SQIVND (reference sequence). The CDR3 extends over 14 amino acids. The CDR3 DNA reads TGTGCCAGTAGTATCCCGGGGATCCGCTATGGCTACACCTTC. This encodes CASSIPGIRYGYTF.

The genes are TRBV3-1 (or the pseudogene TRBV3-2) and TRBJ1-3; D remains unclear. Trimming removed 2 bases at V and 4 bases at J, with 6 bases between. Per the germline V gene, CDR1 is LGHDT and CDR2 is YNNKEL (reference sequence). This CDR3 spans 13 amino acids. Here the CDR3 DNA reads TGTGCCAGCAGCCAATTCGTCGGAAACACCATATATTTT. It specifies CASSQFVGNTIYF.

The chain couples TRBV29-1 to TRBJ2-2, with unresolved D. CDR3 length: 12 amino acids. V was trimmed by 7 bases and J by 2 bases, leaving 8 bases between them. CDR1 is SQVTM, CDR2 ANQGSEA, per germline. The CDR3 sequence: CSETHNTGELFF. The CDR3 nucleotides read TGCAGCGAAACACATAACACCGGGGAGCTGTTTTTT.

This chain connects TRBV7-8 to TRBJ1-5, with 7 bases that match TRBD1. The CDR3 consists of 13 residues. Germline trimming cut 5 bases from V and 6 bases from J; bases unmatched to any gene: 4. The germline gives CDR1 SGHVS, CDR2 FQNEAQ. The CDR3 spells CASSTGVGQPQHF. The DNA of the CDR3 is TGTGCCAGCAGCACAGGGGTGGGTCAGCCCCAGCATTTT.

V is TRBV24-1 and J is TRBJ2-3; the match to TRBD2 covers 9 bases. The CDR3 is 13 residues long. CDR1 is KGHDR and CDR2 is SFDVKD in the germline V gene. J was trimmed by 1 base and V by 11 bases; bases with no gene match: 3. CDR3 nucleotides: TGTGCCAGTAGCGGGAGAGGCACAGATACGCAGTATTTT. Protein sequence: CASSGRGTDTQYF.

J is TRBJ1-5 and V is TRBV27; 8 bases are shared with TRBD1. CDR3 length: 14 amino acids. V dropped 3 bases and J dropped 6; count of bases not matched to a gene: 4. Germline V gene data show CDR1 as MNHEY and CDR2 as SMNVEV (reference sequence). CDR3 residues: CASSFGQGSQPQHF. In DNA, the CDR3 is TGTGCCAGCAGTTTTGGACAGGGCTCTCAGCCCCAGCATTTT.

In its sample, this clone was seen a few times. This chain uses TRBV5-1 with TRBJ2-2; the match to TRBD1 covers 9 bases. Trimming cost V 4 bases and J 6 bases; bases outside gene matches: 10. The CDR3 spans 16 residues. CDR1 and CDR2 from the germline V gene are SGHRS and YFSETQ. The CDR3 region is CASSAGTGKGAGELFF. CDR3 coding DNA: TGCGCCAGCAGCGCCGGGACAGGGAAGGGCGCCGGGGAGCTGTTTTTT.